Following are 3 T cell receptor beta chains from one sample sequenced in a study of cytomegalovirus exposure and HLA in healthy donors (dated by TCRdb to the late 2010s). The library was generated by the immunoSEQ multiplex PCR assay. The multiplex PCR relied on a mix of 60 forward primers for TCR Vbeta segments and 13 reverse primers for TCR Jbeta segments. The clones in this table, taken by TCRdb from immuneACCESS, are in-frame only. Not every clone is retained; where verified, under half of the shortfall comes from an unresolved V gene, and the cause of the rest is unknown. This sample gives 150,000 to 200,000 clones in total; 70% to 75% of them show up just once. In total, the top ten clones hold about 4.5% of the sample. Sequenced sample: PBMCs. These receptors were collected from a man aged 18 to 29 in good health and CMV-seropositive.

V gene TRBV5-1 combines with J gene TRBJ1-1, with 9 bases matching TRBD1. From germline, CDR1 is SGHRS and CDR2 YFSETQ. V dropped 0 bases and J dropped 3; count of bases not matched to a gene: 6. The CDR3 is made up of 16 amino acids. The CDR3 region has the DNA TGCGCCAGCAGCTTGGGAACAGGGGGCGCGGACACTGAAGCTTTCTTT. Its translation is CASSLGTGGADTEAFF.

The chain carries TRBV19 and TRBJ1-2, with a possible D match to TRBD1 (5 bases). Trimming left V 7 bases short and J 3 bases short, with 21 bases between. The CDR3 is made up of 16 amino acids. The germline CDR1 and CDR2 sequences are LNHDA and SQIVND (reference sequence). CDR3: CASTGQGGGEYYGYTF. The CDR3 region has the DNA TGTGCCAGTACCGGACAAGGTGGGGGGGAGTACTATGGCTACACCTTC.

This clone has a single count. V and J are TRBV27 and TRBJ1-5; a possible D gene is TRBD1 (5 bases). CDR1 and CDR2 from the germline V gene are MNHEY and SMNVEV (reference sequence). The CDR3 has 15 amino acids. The V and J ends lost 6 bases and 0 bases respectively, with 12 bases between them. CDR3 DNA: TGTGCCAGCAGCTTGACAGCATATAGCAATCAGCCCCAGCATTTT. Amino acids: CASSLTAYSNQPQHF.